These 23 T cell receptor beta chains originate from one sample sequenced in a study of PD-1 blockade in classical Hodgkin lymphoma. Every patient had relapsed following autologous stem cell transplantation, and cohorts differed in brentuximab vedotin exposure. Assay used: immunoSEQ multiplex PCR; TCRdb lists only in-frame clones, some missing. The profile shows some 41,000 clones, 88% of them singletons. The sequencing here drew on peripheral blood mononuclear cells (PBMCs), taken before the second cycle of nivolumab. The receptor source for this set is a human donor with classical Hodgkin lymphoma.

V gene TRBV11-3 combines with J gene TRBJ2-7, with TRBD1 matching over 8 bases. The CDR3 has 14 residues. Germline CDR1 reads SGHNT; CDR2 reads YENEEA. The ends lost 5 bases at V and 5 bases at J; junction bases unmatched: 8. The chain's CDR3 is CASSRIQGGHEQYF. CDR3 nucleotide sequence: TGTGCCAGCAGCCGCATACAGGGGGGACACGAGCAGTACTTC. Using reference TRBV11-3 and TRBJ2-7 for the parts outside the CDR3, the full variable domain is EAGVVQSPRYKIIEKKQPVAFWCNPISGHNTLYWYLQNLGQGPELLIRYENEEAVDDSQLPKDRFSAERLKGVDSTLKIQPAELGDSAVYLCASSRIQGGHEQYFGPGTRLTVT.

The CDR3, as DNA: TGTGCCAGCAGTTTATTACTTCAGGGTTATAGCAATCAGCCCCAGCATTTT. This encodes CASSLLLQGYSNQPQHF. The chain links TRBV28 to TRBJ1-5, with a tentative D call TRBD1 (5 bases). The CDR3 is made up of 17 amino acids. The ends were cut back, 1 base at V and 0 bases at J, with 13 bases in the middle. The germline gives CDR1 MDHEN, CDR2 SYDVKM.

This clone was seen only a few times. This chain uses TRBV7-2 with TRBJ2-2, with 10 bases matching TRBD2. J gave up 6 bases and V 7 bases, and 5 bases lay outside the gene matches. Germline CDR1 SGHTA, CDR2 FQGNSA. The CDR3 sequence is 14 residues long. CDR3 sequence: CASKEREGAGELFF. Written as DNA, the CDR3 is TGTGCCAGCAAGGAGCGGGAGGGCGCCGGGGAGCTGTTTTTT. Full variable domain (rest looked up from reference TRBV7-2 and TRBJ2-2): GAGVSQSPSNKVTEKGKDVELRCDPISGHTALYWYRQSLGQGLEFLIYFQGNSAPDKSGLPSDRFSAERTGGSVSTLTIQRTQQEDSAVYLCASKEREGAGELFFGEGSRLTVL.

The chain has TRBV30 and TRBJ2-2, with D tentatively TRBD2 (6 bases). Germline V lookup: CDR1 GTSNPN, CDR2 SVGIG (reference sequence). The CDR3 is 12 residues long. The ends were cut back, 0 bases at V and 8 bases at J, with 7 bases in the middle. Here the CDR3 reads CAWSVGGGELFF. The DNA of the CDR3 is TGTGCCTGGAGTGTGGGGGGAGGGGAGCTGTTTTTT.

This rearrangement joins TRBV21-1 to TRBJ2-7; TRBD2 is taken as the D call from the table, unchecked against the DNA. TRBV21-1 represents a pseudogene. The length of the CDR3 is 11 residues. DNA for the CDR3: TGTGCCAGCAGATTAACCTACGAGCAGTACTTC. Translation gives CASRLTYEQYF.

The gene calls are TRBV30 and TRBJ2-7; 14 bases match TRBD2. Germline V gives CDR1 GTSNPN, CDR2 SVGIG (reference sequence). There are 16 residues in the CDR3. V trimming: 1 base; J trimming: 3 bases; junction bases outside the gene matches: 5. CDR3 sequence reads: CAWSATTSGRVYEQYF. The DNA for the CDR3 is TGTGCCTGGAGTGCTACGACTAGCGGGAGGGTCTACGAGCAGTACTTC.

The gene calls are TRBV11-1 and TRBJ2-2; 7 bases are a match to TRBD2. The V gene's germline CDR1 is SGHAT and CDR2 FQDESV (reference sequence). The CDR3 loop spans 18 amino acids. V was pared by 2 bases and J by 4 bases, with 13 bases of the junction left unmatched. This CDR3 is CASSLNQAGLGFTGELFF. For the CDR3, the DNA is TGTGCCAGCAGCTTAAATCAAGCTGGACTAGGTTTCACCGGGGAGCTGTTTTTT. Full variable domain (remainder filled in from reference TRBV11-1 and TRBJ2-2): EAEVAQSPRYKITEKSQAVAFWCDPISGHATLYWYRQILGQGPELLVQFQDESVVDDSQLPKDRFSAERLKGVDSTLKIQPAELGDSAMYLCASSLNQAGLGFTGELFFGEGSRLTVL.

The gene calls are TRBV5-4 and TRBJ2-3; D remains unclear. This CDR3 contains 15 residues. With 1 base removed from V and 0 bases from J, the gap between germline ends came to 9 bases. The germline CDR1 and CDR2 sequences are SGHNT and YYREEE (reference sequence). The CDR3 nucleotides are TGTGCCAGCAGCTTGCATGGCGGCAGCACAGATACGCAGTATTTT. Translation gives CASSLHGGSTDTQYF.

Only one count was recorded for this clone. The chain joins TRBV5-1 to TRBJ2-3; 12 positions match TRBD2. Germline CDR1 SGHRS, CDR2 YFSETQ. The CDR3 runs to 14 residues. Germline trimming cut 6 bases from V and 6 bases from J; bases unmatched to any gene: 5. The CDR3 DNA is TGCGCCAGCACCCAGACTAGCGGGAGTGATACGCAGTATTTT. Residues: CASTQTSGSDTQYF.

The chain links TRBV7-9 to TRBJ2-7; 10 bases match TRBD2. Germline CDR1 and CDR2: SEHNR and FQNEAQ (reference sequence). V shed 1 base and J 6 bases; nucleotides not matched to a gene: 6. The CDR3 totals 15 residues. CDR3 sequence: CASSLGGLAGAEQYF. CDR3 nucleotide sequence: TGTGCCAGCAGCTTAGGAGGTCTAGCGGGAGCCGAGCAGTACTTC.

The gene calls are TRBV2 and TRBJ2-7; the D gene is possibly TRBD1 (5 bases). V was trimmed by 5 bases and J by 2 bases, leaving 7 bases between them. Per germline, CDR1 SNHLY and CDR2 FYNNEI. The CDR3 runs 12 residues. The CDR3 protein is CASSFRAYEQYF. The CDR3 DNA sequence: TGTGCCAGCAGTTTCAGGGCCTACGAGCAGTACTTC.

The CDR3 bases are TGCGCCAGCAGCTTGGGGCAGTTAGGTACATCCGAGCAGTACTTC. Its protein product is CASSLGQLGTSEQYF. The V gene is TRBV5-1, the J gene TRBJ2-7; unclear D gene. The V and J ends lost 0 bases and 6 bases respectively, with 16 bases between them. Germline V gene lookup returns CDR1 SGHRS and CDR2 YFSETQ. The CDR3 runs 15 residues.

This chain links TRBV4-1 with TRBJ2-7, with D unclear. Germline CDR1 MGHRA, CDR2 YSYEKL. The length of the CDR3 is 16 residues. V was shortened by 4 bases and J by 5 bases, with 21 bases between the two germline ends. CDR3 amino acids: CASSLVRRDLLHEQYF. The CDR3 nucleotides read TGCGCCAGCAGCCTGGTCCGCCGAGACCTTCTGCACGAGCAGTACTTC.

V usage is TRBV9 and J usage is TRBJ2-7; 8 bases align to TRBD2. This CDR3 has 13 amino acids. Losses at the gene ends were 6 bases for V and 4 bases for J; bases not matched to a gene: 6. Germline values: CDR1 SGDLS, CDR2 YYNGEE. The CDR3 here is CASNPSGLYEQYF. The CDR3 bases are TGTGCCAGCAACCCTAGCGGGTTGTACGAGCAGTACTTC.

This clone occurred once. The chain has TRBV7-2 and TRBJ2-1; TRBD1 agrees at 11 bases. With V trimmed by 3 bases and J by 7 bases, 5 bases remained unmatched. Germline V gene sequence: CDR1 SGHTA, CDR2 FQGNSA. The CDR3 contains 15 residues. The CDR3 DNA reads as TGTGCCAGCAGCTTCGCCGGGACAGGGGGGAATGAGCAGTTCTTC. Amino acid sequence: CASSFAGTGGNEQFF.

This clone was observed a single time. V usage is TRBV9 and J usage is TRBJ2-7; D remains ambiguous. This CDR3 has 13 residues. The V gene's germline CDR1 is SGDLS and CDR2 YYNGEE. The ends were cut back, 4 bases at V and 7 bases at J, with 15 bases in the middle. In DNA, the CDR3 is TGTGCCAGCAGCCCGACGGCGGTCGGTGAGCAGTACTTC. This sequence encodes CASSPTAVGEQYF.

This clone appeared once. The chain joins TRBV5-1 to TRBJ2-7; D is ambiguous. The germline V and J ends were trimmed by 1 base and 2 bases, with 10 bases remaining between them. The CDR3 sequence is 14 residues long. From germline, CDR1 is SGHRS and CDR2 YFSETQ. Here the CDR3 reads CASSLTPGAYEQYF. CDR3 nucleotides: TGCGCCAGCAGCTTGACCCCAGGAGCCTACGAGCAGTACTTC.

The CDR3 here is CASTDRASSAFF. The CDR3, as DNA: TGTGCCAGCACCGACAGGGCTTCCTCGGCTTTCTTT. V gene TRBV6-1 combines with J gene TRBJ1-1, with 7 bases aligning to TRBD1. This CDR3 is built from 12 residues. The junction had 10 bases not matched to a gene; V was cut back by 7 bases and J by 11 bases. Germline V gene data show CDR1 as MNHNS and CDR2 as SASEGT.

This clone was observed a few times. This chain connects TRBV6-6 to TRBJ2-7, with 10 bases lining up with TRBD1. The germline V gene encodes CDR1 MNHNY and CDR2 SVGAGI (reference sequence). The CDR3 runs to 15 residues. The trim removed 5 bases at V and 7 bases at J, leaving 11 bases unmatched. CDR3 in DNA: TGTGCCAGCAGTCCGAGGGACAGGGGACATCGTGAGCAGTACTTC. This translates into CASSPRDRGHREQYF.

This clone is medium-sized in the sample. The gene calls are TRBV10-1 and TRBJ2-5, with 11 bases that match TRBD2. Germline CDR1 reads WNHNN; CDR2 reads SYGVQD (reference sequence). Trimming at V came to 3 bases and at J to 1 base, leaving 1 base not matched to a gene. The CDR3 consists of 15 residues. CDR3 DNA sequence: TGCGCCAGCAGTGAACTAGCGGGGGTCCAAGAGACCCAGTACTTC. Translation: CASSELAGVQETQYF.

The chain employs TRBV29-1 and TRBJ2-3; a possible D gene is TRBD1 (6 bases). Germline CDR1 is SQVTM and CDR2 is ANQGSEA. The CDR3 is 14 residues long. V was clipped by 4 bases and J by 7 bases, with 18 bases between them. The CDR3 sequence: CSVAGDTYSNTQYF. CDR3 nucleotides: TGCAGCGTTGCCGGGGACACATACTCAAATACGCAGTATTTT.

The CDR3 here is CAISEQGIQDEQFF. CDR3 in DNA: TGTGCCATCAGTGAGCAAGGGATTCAGGATGAGCAGTTCTTC. The gene calls are TRBV10-3 and TRBJ2-1; no clear D gene. This CDR3 comprises 14 residues. The V end lost 2 bases, the J end lost 8 bases, and 13 bases lay between the germline ends. Germline-derived CDR1 and CDR2 are ENHRY and SYGVKD.

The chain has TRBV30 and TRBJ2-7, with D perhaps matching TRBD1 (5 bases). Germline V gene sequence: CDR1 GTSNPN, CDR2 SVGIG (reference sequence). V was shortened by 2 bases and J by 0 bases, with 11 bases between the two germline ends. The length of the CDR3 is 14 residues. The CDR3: CAWSYRQSSYEQYF. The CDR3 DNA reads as TGTGCCTGGAGTTATAGACAGTCCTCCTACGAGCAGTACTTC.